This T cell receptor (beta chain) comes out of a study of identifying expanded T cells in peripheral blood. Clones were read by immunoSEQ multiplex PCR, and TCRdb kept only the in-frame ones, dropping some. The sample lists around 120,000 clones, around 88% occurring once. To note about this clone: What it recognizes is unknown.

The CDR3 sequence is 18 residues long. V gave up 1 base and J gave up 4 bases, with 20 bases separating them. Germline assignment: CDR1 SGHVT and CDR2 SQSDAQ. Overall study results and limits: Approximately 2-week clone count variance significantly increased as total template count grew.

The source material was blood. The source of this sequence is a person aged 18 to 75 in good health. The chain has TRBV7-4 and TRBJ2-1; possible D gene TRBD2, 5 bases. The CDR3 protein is CASSLGGCEGVVYNEQFF. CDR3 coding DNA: TGTGCCAGCAGCTTAGGTGGGTGTGAGGGAGTTGTGTACAATGAGCAGTTCTTC.